This entry lists 8 T cell receptor beta chains sequenced from one sample in a study of glioma-infiltrating T cells after dendritic cell vaccination. Sequencing was performed with immunoSEQ multiplex PCR; in TCRdb, only in-frame clones are kept and a portion is missing. The table includes about 82,000 clones, 70% to 90% detected once. Sequences were derived from blood, sampled before dendritic cell vaccination. These receptors were taken from a human donor with glioblastoma.

The chain recombines TRBV6-5 with TRBJ2-1; 15 nucleotides align to TRBD2. The germline V gene encodes CDR1 MNHEY and CDR2 SVGAGI. J was trimmed by 7 bases and V by 7 bases; bases with no gene match: 5. The CDR3 is 15 residues long. CDR3 sequence (DNA): TGTGCCAGCACTACAGGGACTAGCGGGGGGAATGAGCAGTTCTTC. Its translation: CASTTGTSGGNEQFF.

The chain carries TRBV7-2 and TRBJ2-3; D remains ambiguous. CDR3 size: 13 residues. V lost 4 bases and J lost 6, with 11 bases in between. The germline V gene has CDR1 SGHTA and CDR2 FQGNSA. CDR3 bases: TGTGCCAGCAGCTCGAGACCCGGGGATACGCAGTATTTT. Amino acid sequence: CASSSRPGDTQYF. The entire variable domain, with the rest obtained from reference TRBV7-2 and TRBJ2-3, is as follows: GAGVSQSPSNKVTEKGKDVELRCDPISGHTALYWYRQSLGQGLEFLIYFQGNSAPDKSGLPSDRFSAERTGGSVSTLTIQRTQQEDSAVYLCASSSRPGDTQYFGPGTRLTVL.

This clone has only one observation. The J gene is TRBJ2-5, the V gene TRBV19, with 7 positions matching TRBD1. The length of the CDR3 is 15 residues. The trim removed 0 bases at V and 7 bases at J, leaving 8 bases unmatched. CDR1 is LNHDA and CDR2 is SQIVND in the germline V gene (reference sequence). The CDR3 DNA follows: TGTGCCAGTAGTATAGAACAGGGGATAGGAGGGACCCAGTACTTC. Amino acids: CASSIEQGIGGTQYF.

V and J are TRBV4-1 and TRBJ1-1, with D maybe TRBD1 (5 bases). V was pared by 2 bases and J by 1 base, with 11 bases between. This CDR3 comprises 15 residues. Per germline, CDR1 MGHRA and CDR2 YSYEKL. Here the CDR3 DNA reads TGCGCCAGCAGCCAATTTCTCGGGGGGAACACTGAAGCTTTCTTT. Protein product: CASSQFLGGNTEAFF.

The V and J genes are TRBV9 and TRBJ2-7; 10 bases agree with TRBD1. CDR1 and CDR2 (germline): SGDLS, YYNGEE. The CDR3 contains 16 residues. With 0 bases clipped from V and 5 bases from J, the junction kept 8 bases outside the gene matches. The CDR3 region has the DNA TGTGCCAGCAGCGTAGGAGGGGGACAGGGGCTAGACGAGCAGTACTTC. As protein: CASSVGGGQGLDEQYF.

The chain links TRBV5-6 to TRBJ1-1, with D hard to call. V was trimmed by 8 bases and J by 5 bases, leaving 13 bases between them. In germline, CDR1 is SGHDT, CDR2 YYEEEE. The CDR3 runs to 12 residues. DNA of the CDR3: TGTGCCAGTGCCGAAGGCGGAACTGAAGCTTTCTTT. Translated: CASAEGGTEAFF.

The chain recombines TRBV5-5 with TRBJ1-4, with D maybe TRBD1 (5 bases). V lost 4 bases and J 8 bases, leaving 18 bases between the germline ends. Germline V gives CDR1 SGHKS, CDR2 YYEKEE (reference sequence). This CDR3 region has 15 residues. Here the CDR3 reads CASSAVGGVVEKLFF. As DNA, the CDR3 is TGTGCCAGCAGCGCCGTGGGGGGAGTTGTGGAAAAACTGTTTTTT.

The rearrangement links TRBV25-1 to TRBJ1-5; the D gene is possibly TRBD1 (6 bases). Per germline, CDR1 MGHDK and CDR2 SYGVNS. The V end lost 5 bases, the J end lost 1 base, and 12 bases lay between the germline ends. This CDR3 has 15 residues. CDR3 coding DNA: TGTGCCAGCAGTCCCGGGACACTAAGCAATCAGCCCCAGCATTTT. It encodes CASSPGTLSNQPQHF.